This T cell receptor (beta chain) originates from a study of shared clonotypes between healthy human individuals. General study findings and limits: Clonotype sharing levels among donors were expected to vary with sequencing depth. Memory subsets had estimated richness that was generally smaller than that of naive subsets.

The V and J ends lost 3 bases and 4 bases respectively, with 6 bases between them. The germline V gene has CDR1 SGHRS and CDR2 YFSETQ. CDR3 length: 12 residues. Each sorted subset replicate got 200 ng genomic DNA, tens of thousands of genomes. This table comes from immunoSEQ multiplex PCR, and its TCRdb copy is limited to in-frame clones, with some not included. The data contain 2 million to 2.5 million clones, approximately 95% of them singletons. Comments on this clone: The antigen remains unidentified. The same CDR3 also results from other DNA sequences found in this sample.

The clonotype comes from a man aged 18-30 years in good health. Material for sequencing was naive CD4+ T cells sorted from blood. Indicated subset: CD45RA+ positively selected. The chain recombines TRBV5-1 with TRBJ2-3; no firm D call. The DNA for the CDR3 is TGCGCCAGCAGCTCGCCCGCAGATACGCAGTATTTT. Translating it yields CASSSPADTQYF.